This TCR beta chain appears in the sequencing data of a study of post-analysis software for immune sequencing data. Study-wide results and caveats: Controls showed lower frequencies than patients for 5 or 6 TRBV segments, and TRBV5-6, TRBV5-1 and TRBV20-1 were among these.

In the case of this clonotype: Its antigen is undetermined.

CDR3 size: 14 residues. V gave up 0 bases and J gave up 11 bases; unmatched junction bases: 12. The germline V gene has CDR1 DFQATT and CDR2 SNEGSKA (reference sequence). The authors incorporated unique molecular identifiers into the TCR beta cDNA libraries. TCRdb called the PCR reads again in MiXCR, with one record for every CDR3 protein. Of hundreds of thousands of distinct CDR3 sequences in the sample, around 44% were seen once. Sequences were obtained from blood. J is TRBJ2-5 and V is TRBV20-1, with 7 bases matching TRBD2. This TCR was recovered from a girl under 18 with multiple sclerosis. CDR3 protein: CSARDPSGSREQYF. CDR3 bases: TGCAGTGCTAGAGATCCTAGCGGCTCCCGGGAGCAGTACTTC.